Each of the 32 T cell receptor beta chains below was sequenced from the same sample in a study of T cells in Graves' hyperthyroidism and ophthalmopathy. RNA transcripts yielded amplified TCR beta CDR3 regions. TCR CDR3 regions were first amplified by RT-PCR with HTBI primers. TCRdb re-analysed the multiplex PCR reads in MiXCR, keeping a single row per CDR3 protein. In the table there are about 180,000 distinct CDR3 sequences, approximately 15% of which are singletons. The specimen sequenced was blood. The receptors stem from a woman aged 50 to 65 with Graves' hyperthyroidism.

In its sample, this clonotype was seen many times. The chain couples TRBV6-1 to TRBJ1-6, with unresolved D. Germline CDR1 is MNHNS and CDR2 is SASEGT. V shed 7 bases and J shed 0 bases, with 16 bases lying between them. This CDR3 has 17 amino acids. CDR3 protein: CASKNLGRSSYNSPLHF. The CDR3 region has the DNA TGTGCCAGCAAGAATCTCGGACGGAGCTCCTATAATTCACCCCTCCACTTT.

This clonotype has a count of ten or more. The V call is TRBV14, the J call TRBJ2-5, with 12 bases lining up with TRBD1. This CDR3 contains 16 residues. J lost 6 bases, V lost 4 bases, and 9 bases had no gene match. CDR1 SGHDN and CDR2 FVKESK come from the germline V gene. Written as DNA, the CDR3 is TGTGCCAGCAGCCCCGAACTGGGACAGGGGGCGAAGACCCAGTACTTC. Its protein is CASSPELGQGAKTQYF.

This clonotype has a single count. CDR3 region: CASSLDGVGGKSYGYTF. The CDR3 DNA reads as TGTGCCAGCAGCTTAGACGGGGTAGGGGGTAAAAGCTATGGCTACACCTTC. The J gene is TRBJ1-2, the V gene TRBV7-9, with a weak D call TRBD1 (6 bases). Trimming cost V 1 base and J 4 bases, with 19 bases left between them. CDR3 length: 17 amino acids. Germline CDR1 is SEHNR and CDR2 is FQNEAQ (reference sequence).

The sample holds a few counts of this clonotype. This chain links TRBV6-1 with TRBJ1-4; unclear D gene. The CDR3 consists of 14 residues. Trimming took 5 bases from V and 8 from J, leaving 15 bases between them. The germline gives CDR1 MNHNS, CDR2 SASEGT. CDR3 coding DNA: TGTGCCAGCAGTTACCTAGGCCTTGGCGAAAAACTGTTTTTT. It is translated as CASSYLGLGEKLFF.

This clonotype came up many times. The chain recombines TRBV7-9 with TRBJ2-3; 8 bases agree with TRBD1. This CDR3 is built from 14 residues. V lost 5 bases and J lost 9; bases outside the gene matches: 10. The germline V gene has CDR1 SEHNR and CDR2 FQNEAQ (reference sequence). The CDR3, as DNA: TGTGCCAGCAGCCCCCCCTCCCGACAGGGGACGCAGTATTTT. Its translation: CASSPPSRQGTQYF.

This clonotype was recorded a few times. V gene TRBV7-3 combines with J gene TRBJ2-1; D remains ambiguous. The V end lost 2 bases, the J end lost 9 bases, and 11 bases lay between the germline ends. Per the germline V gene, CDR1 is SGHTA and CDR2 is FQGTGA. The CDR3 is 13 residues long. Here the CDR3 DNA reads TGTGCCAGCAGCTTACGTGAGGTGACTGAGCAGTTCTTC. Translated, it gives CASSLREVTEQFF.

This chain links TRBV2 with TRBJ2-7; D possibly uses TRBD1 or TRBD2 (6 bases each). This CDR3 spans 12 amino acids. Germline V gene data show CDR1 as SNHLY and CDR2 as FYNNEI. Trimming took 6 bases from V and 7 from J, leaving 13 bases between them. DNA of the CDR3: TGTGCCAGCAGAGGAACAGGGACTGAGCAGTACTTC. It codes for CASRGTGTEQYF.

The CDR3 region has the DNA TGTGCCAGCAGCTTCAGGGGGGGCCAAGAGACCCAGTACTTC. Residues: CASSFRGGQETQYF. V gene TRBV5-4 combines with J gene TRBJ2-5; D is perhaps TRBD1 or TRBD2 (7 bases each). The CDR3 covers 14 residues. V shed 2 bases and J shed 1 base, with 9 bases lying between them. Germline lookup yields CDR1 SGHNT and CDR2 YYREEE (reference sequence). Full variable domain (remainder filled in from reference TRBV5-4 and TRBJ2-5): ETGVTQSPTHLIKTRGQQVTLRCSSQSGHNTVSWYQQALGQGPQFIFQYYREEENGRGNFPPRFSGLQFPNYSSELNVNALELDDSALYLCASSFRGGQETQYFGPGTRLLVL.

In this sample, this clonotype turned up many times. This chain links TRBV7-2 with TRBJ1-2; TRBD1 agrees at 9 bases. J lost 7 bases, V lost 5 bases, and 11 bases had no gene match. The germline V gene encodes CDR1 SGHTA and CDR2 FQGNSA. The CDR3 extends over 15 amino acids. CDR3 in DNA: TGTGCCAGCAGCCCGGGGACAGGGCTCAGGGGTGGCTACACCTTC. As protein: CASSPGTGLRGGYTF. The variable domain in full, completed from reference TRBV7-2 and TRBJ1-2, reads GAGVSQSPSNKVTEKGKDVELRCDPISGHTALYWYRQSLGQGLEFLIYFQGNSAPDKSGLPSDRFSAERTGGSVSTLTIQRTQQEDSAVYLCASSPGTGLRGGYTFGSGTRLTVV.

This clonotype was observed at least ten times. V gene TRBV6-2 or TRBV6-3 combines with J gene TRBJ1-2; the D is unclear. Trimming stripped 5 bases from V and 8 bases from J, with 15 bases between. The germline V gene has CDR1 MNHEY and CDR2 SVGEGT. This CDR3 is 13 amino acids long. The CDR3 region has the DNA TGTGCCAGCAGTCTCGACCTTTTAGGAGGCTACACCTTC. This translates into CASSLDLLGGYTF.

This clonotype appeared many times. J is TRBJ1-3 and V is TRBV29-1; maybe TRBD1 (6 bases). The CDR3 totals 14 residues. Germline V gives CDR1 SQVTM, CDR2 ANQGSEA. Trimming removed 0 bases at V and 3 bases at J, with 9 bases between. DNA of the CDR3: TGCAGCGTTGAAGAAGGGGGGTTTGGAAACACCATATATTTT. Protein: CSVEEGGFGNTIYF. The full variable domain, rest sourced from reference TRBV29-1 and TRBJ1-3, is SAVISQKPSRDICQRGTSLTIQCQVDSQVTMMFWYRQQPGQSLTLIATANQGSEATYESGFVIDKFPISRPNLTFSTLTVSNMSPEDSSIYLCSVEEGGFGNTIYFGEGSWLTVV.

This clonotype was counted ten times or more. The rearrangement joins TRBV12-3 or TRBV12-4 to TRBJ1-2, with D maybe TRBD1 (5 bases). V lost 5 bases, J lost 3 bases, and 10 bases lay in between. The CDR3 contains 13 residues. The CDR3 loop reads CASSRDGHYGYTF. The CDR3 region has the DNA TGTGCCAGCAGTCGGGACGGGCACTATGGCTACACCTTC.

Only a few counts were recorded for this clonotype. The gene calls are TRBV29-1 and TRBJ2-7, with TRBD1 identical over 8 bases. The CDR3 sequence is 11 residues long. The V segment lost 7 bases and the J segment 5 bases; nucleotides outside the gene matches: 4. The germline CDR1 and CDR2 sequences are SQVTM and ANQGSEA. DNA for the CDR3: TGCAGCGGGACAGGGCCCAACGAGCAGTACTTC. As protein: CSGTGPNEQYF.

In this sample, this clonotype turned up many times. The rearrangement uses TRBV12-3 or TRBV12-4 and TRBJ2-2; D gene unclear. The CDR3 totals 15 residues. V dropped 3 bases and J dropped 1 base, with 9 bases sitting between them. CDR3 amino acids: CASSFSPRNTGELFF. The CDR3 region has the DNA TGTGCCAGCAGTTTCTCGCCAAGGAACACCGGGGAGCTGTTTTTT.

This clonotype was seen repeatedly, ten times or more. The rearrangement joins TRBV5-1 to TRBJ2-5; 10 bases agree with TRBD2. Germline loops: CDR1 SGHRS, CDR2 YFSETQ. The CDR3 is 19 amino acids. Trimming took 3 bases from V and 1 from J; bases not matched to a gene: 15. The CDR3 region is CASSSWGSLAGELQETQYF. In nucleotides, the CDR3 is TGCGCCAGCAGCTCCTGGGGGTCGCTAGCGGGAGAGCTCCAAGAGACCCAGTACTTC.

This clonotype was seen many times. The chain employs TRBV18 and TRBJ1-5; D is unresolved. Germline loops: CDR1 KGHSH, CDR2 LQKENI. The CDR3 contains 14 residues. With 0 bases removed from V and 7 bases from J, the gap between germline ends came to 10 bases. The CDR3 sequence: CASSPPGEVQPQHF. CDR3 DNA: TGTGCCAGCTCACCACCGGGCGAGGTCCAGCCCCAGCATTTT.

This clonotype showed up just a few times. CDR3 DNA: TGCGCCAGCAGCCAAATTAGGGTGGAGGGTTGGACCGGGGAGCTGTTTTTT. It is translated as CASSQIRVEGWTGELFF. V usage is TRBV4-1 and J usage is TRBJ2-2, with D possibly matching TRBD2 (6 bases). Germline loops: CDR1 MGHRA, CDR2 YSYEKL. The CDR3 runs to 17 residues. Trimming removed 2 bases from V and 5 bases from J, with 18 bases in between.

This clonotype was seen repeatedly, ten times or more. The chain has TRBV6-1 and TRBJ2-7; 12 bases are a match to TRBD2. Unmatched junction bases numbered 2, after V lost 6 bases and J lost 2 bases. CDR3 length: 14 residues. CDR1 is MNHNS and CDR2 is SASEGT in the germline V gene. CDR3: CASSLAGGTYEQYF. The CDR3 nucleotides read TGTGCCAGCAGCCTAGCGGGGGGGACCTACGAGCAGTACTTC.

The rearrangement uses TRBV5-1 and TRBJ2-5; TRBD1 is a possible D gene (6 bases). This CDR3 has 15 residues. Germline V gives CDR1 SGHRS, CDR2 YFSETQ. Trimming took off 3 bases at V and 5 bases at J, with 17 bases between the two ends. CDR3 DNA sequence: TGCGCCAGCAGCTCCCAGGACAGTTCAAGGGAGACCCAGTACTTC. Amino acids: CASSSQDSSRETQYF. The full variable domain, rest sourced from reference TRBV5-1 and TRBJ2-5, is KAGVTQTPRYLIKTRGQQVTLSCSPISGHRSVSWYQQTPGQGLQFLFEYFSETQRNKGNFPGRFSGRQFSNSRSEMNVSTLELGDSALYLCASSSQDSSRETQYFGPGTRLLVL.

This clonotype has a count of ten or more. DNA for the CDR3: TGCAGCCCACCTAGCGGACTCACAGATACGCAGTATTTT. Residues: CSPPSGLTDTQYF. The V gene is TRBV20-1, the J gene TRBJ2-3; 7 nucleotides match TRBD2. From germline, CDR1 is DFQATT and CDR2 SNEGSKA (reference sequence). This CDR3 has 13 residues.

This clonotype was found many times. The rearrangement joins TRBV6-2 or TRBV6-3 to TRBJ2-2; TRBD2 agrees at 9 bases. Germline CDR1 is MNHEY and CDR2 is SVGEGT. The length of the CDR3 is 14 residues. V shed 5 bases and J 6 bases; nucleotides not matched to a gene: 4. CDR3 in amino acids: CASSPSGVAGELFF. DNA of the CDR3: TGTGCCAGCAGTCCTAGCGGGGTCGCCGGGGAGCTGTTTTTT.

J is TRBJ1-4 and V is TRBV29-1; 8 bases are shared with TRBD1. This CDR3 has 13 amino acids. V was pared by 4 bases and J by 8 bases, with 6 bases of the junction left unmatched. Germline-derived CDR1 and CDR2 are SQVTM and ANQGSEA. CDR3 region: CSVVDRGGEKLFF. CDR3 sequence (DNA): TGCAGCGTTGTAGACAGGGGTGGGGAAAAACTGTTTTTT.

The CDR3 spells CASSPNLPAGDLPYGYTF. Written as DNA, the CDR3 is TGTGCCAGCTCACCCAATCTTCCGGCAGGGGACCTTCCCTATGGCTACACCTTC. The chain recombines TRBV18 with TRBJ1-2; a possible D gene is TRBD1 (6 bases). The CDR3 totals 18 residues. Trimming removed 3 bases from V and 4 bases from J, with 24 bases in between. Germline CDR1 is KGHSH and CDR2 is LQKENI.

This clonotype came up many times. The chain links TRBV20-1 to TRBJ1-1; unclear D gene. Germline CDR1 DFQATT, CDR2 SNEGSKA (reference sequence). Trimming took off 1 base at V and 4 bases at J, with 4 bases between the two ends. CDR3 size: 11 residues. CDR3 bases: TGCAGTGCTAGAGTCGTCACTGAAGCTTTCTTT. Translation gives CSARVVTEAFF.

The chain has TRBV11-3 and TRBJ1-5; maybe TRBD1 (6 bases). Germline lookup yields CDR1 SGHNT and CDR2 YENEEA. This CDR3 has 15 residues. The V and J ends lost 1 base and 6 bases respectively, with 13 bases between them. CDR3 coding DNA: TGTGCCAGCAGCTTAGTATGGGGGGGGGCTCAGCCCCAGCATTTT. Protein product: CASSLVWGGAQPQHF.

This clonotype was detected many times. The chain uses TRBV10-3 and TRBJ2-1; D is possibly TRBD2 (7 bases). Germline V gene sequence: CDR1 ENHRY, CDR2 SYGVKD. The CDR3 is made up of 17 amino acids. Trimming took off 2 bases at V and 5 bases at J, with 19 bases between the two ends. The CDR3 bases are TGTGCCATCAGTGAGCTTGAGAGGGGGGGCCTCCACAATGAGCAGTTCTTC. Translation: CAISELERGGLHNEQFF.

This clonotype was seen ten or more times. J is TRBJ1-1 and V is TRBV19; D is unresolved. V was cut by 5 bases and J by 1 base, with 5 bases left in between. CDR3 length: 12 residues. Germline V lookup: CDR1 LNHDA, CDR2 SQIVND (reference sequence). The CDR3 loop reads CASSGWNTEAFF. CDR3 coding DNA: TGTGCCAGTAGTGGGTGGAACACTGAAGCTTTCTTT. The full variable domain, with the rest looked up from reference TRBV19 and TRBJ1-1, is DGGITQSPKYLFRKEGQNVTLSCEQNLNHDAMYWYRQDPGQGLRLIYYSQIVNDFQKGDIAEGYSVSREKKESFPLTVTSAQKNPTAFYLCASSGWNTEAFFGQGTRLTVV.

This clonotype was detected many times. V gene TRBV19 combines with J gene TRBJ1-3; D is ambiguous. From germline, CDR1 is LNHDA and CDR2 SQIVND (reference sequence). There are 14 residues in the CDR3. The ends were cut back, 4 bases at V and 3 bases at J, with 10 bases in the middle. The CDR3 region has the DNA TGTGCCAGTAGTACGAGAGGAAATGGAAACACCATATATTTT. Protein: CASSTRGNGNTIYF.

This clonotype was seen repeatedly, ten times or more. The CDR3 DNA reads as TGTGCCAGCAGCGAAACTAGCGGGGGGGCAGATGAGCAGTTCTTC. Translating it yields CASSETSGGADEQFF. The chain is built from TRBV7-9 and TRBJ2-1; TRBD2 agrees at 13 bases. Per the germline V gene, CDR1 is SEHNR and CDR2 is FQNEAQ (reference sequence). V shed 5 bases and J 8 bases; nucleotides not matched to a gene: 6. The CDR3 runs to 15 residues.

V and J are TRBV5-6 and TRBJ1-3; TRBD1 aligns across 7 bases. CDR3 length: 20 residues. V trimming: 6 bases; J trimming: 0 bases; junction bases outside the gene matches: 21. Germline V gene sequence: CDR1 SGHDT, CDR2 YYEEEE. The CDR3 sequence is CASTQGWGTDFLGSGNTIYF. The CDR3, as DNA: TGTGCCAGCACCCAAGGGTGGGGGACAGACTTCCTCGGCTCTGGAAACACCATATATTTT.

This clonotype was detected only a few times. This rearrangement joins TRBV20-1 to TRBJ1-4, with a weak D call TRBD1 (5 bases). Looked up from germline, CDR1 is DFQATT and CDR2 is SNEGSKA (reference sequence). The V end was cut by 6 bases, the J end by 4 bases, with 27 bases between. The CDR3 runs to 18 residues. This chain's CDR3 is CSANPAPRGGGYNEKLFF. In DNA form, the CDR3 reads TGCAGTGCCAATCCTGCTCCAAGGGGAGGAGGATATAATGAAAAACTGTTTTTT.

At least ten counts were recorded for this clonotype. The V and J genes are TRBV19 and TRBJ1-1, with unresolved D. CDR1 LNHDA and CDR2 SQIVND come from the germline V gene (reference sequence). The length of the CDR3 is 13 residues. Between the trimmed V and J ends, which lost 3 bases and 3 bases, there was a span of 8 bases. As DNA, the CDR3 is TGTGCCAGTAGTATCGGGAGGGACACTGAAGCTTTCTTT. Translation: CASSIGRDTEAFF.